A selection of T cell receptor beta chains follows, all from one sample in a study of Tregs in tolerant kidney transplant recipients. The assay was immunoSEQ multiplex PCR, and TCRdb's table has in-frame clones only and misses some. There are 35,000 to 50,000 clones in the sample; around 95% occur only once, and about 0.36% lies in the top ten. These receptors are not linked to any known antigen. Sequenced input: Tregs from blood cultured with allogeneic cells. Receptors were obtained from a human donor in good health. The CDR3 runs from the conserved cysteine through the conserved F or W.

v_call: TRBV29-1; j_call: TRBJ1-2; cdr3_aa: CSVGQGIGYGYTF
v_call: TRBV27; j_call: TRBJ1-5; cdr3_aa: CASSLVQGGNQPQHF
v_call: TRBV11-3; j_call: TRBJ2-1; cdr3_aa: CASSLVNRRGSEQFF
v_call: TRBV11-2; j_call: TRBJ1-3; cdr3_aa: CASREGQASGNTIYF
v_call: TRBV6-1; j_call: TRBJ2-3; cdr3_aa: CASSKGLAGGRASTDTQYF
v_call: TRBV5-1; j_call: TRBJ1-2; cdr3_aa: CASSPTTGVPYGYTF
v_call: TRBV5-1; j_call: TRBJ1-4; cdr3_aa: CASSEGQTTNEKLFF
v_call: TRBV20-1; j_call: TRBJ2-6; cdr3_aa: CSASWANVLTF
v_call: TRBV5-6; j_call: TRBJ2-5; cdr3_aa: CASSFGLASNPGETQYF
v_call: TRBV29-1; j_call: TRBJ2-5; cdr3_aa: CSVTWTSMLLETQYF
v_call: TRBV11-1; j_call: TRBJ1-1; cdr3_aa: CASRGAVNTEAFF
v_call: TRBV5-1; j_call: TRBJ2-7; cdr3_aa: CASSRQGGDYEQYF
v_call: TRBV5-1; j_call: TRBJ1-2; cdr3_aa: CASSSRQGGNYGYTF
v_call: TRBV30; j_call: TRBJ2-5; cdr3_aa: CAWSVLGETQYF
v_call: TRBV6-5; j_call: TRBJ2-7; cdr3_aa: CASSRGQGASWEQYF
v_call: TRBV6-6; j_call: TRBJ2-3; cdr3_aa: CASRTIRTTDTQYF
v_call: TRBV7-3; j_call: TRBJ2-5; cdr3_aa: CASSRGRGGETQYF
v_call: TRBV18; j_call: TRBJ1-5; cdr3_aa: CASSLSGTGTDSNQPQHF
v_call: TRBV2; j_call: TRBJ1-1; cdr3_aa: CASGDRVLNTEAFF
v_call: TRBV5-1; j_call: TRBJ2-1; cdr3_aa: CASSLVRGGNNEQFF
v_call: TRBV5-1; j_call: TRBJ2-6; cdr3_aa: CASSLWGTGGASSGANVLTF
v_call: TRBV7-9; j_call: TRBJ2-1; cdr3_aa: CASSLRPGQDNEQFF
v_call: TRBV29-1; j_call: TRBJ2-1; cdr3_aa: CSVEPRLAGGGRKEQFF
v_call: TRBV7-3; j_call: TRBJ2-2; cdr3_aa: CASSLNANTGELFF
v_call: TRBV11-3; j_call: TRBJ2-2; cdr3_aa: CASTGTGIGELFF
v_call: TRBV10-2; j_call: TRBJ2-1; cdr3_aa: CASKRPGTDSPGEFF
v_call: TRBV14; j_call: TRBJ2-5; cdr3_aa: CASSPLADPGGTQYF
v_call: TRBV19; j_call: TRBJ2-7; cdr3_aa: CASSNGWSYEQYF
v_call: TRBV4-2; j_call: TRBJ2-5; cdr3_aa: CASSPGGQGHQETQYF
v_call: TRBV5-1; j_call: TRBJ2-6; cdr3_aa: CASSPRSGARTGANVLTF
v_call: TRBV11-1; j_call: TRBJ2-5; cdr3_aa: CASSLAPWPGPSGETQYF
v_call: TRBV23-1; j_call: TRBJ2-3; cdr3_aa: CARSPQGAADTQYF
v_call: TRBV6-5; j_call: TRBJ1-2; cdr3_aa: CASSYGTGGGNYGYTF
v_call: TRBV10-2; j_call: TRBJ2-3; cdr3_aa: CASKQGTDTQYF
v_call: TRBV7-9; j_call: TRBJ1-6; cdr3_aa: CASSSLRTANSPLHF
v_call: TRBV6-5; j_call: TRBJ2-7; cdr3_aa: CASSYIAPGQNDEQYF
v_call: TRBV27; j_call: TRBJ2-1; cdr3_aa: CASSSGTSGDMQFF